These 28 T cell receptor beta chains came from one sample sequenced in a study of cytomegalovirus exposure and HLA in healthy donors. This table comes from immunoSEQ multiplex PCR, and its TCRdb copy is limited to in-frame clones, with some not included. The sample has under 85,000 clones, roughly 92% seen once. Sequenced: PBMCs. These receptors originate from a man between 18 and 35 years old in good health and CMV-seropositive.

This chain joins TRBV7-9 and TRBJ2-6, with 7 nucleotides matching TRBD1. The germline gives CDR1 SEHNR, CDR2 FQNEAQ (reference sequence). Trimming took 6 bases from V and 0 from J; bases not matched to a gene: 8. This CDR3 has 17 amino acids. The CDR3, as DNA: TGTGCCAGCAGGTACCGGGACAGCAACTCTGGGGCCAACGTCCTGACTTTC. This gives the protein CASRYRDSNSGANVLTF.

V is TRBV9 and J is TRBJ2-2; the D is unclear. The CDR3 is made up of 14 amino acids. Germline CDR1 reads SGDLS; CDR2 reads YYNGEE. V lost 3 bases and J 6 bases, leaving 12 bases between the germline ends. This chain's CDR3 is CASSANLEAGELFF. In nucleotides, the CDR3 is TGTGCCAGCAGCGCAAACCTTGAGGCCGGGGAGCTGTTTTTT.

The CDR3 sequence is CASSLGGELEAFF. The CDR3, as DNA: TGTGCCAGCAGTTTGGGAGGGGAACTTGAAGCTTTCTTT. The rearrangement links TRBV28 to TRBJ1-1, with TRBD1 as a possible D gene (5 bases). The CDR3 sequence is 13 residues long. Trimming took 3 bases from V and 7 from J, leaving 12 bases between them. Looked up from germline, CDR1 is MDHEN and CDR2 is SYDVKM.

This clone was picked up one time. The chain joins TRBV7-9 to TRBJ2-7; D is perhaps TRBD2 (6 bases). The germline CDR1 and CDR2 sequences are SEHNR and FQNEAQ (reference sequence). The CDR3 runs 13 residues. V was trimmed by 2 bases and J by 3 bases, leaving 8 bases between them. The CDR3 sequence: CASSLIADYEQYF. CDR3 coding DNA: TGTGCCAGCAGCTTAATAGCGGACTACGAGCAGTACTTC.

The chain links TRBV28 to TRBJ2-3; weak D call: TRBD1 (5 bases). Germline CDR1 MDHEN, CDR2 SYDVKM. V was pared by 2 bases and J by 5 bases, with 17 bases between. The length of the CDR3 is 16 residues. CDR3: CASSLQGLSLGDTQYF. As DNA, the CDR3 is TGTGCCAGCAGTTTACAGGGATTGAGTTTAGGAGATACGCAGTATTTT.

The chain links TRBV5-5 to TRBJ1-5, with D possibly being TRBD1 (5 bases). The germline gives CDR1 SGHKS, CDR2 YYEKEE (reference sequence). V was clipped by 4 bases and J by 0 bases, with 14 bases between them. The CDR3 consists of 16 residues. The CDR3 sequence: CASSPAGFDSNQPQHF. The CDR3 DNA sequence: TGTGCCAGCAGCCCAGCAGGGTTTGATAGCAATCAGCCCCAGCATTTT.

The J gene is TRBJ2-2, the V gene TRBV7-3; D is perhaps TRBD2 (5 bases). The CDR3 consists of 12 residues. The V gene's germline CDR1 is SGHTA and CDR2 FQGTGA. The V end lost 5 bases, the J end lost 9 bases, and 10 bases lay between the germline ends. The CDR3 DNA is TGTGCCAGCAGCCGCGAGGGCCGGGAGCTGTTTTTT. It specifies CASSREGRELFF.

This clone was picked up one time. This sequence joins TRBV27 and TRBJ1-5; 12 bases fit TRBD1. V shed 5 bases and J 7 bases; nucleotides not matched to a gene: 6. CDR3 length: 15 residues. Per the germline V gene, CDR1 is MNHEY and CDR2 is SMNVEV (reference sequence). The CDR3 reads CASSIGTGGRQPQHF. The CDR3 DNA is TGTGCCAGCAGTATCGGGACAGGGGGCAGGCAGCCCCAGCATTTT.

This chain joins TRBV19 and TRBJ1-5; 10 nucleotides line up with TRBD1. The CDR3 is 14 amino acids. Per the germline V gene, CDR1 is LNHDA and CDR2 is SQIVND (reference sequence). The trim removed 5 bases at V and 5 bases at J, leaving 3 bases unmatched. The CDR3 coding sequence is TGTGCCAGTAGTCCGGGACAGGGGTATCAGCCCCAGCATTTT. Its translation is CASSPGQGYQPQHF.

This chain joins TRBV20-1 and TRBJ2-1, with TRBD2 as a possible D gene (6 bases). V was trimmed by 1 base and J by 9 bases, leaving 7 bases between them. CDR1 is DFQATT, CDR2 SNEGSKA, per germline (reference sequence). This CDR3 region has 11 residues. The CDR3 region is CSARAGLEQFF. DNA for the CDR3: TGCAGTGCTAGAGCGGGACTTGAGCAGTTCTTC.

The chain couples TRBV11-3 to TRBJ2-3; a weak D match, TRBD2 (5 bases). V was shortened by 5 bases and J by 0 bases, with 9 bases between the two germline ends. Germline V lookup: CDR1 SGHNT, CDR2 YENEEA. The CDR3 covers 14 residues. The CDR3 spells CASSPGVSTDTQYF. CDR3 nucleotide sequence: TGTGCCAGCAGCCCCGGGGTTAGCACAGATACGCAGTATTTT.

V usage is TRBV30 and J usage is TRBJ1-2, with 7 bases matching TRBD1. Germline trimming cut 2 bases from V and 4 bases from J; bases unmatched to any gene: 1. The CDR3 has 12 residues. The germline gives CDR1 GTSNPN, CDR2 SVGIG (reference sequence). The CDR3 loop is CAWSRDSYGYTF. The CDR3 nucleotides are TGTGCCTGGAGTCGGGACAGCTATGGCTACACCTTC.

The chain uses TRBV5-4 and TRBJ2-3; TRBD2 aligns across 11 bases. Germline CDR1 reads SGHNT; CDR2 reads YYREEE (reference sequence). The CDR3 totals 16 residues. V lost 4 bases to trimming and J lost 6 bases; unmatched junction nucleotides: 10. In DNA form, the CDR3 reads TGTGCCAGCAGCCGGAACGTAGCGGGAGGGCCGGATACGCAGTATTTT. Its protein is CASSRNVAGGPDTQYF.

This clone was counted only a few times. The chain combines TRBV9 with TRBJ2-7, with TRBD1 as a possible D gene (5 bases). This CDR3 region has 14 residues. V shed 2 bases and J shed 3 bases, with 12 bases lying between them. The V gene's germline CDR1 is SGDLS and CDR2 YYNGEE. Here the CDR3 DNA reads TGTGCCAGCAGCGTGCAACAGGCCAGCTACGAGCAGTACTTC. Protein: CASSVQQASYEQYF.

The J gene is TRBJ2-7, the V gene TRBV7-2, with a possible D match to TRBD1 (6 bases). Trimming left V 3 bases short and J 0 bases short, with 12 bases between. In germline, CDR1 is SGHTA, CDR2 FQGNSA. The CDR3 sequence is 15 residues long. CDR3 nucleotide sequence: TGTGCCAGCAGCTTCAGGGGACGGACCTCCTACGAGCAGTACTTC. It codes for CASSFRGRTSYEQYF.

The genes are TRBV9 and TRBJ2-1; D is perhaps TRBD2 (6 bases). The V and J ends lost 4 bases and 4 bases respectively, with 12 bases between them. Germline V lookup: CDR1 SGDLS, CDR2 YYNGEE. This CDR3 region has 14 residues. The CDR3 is CASSPRTTYNEQFF. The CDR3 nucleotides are TGTGCCAGCAGCCCTCGGACTACTTACAATGAGCAGTTCTTC.

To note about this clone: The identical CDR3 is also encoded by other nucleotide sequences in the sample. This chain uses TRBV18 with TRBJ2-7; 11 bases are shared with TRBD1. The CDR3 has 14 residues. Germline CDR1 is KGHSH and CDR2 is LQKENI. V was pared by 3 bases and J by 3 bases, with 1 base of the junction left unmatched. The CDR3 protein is CASSPGTGGYEQYF. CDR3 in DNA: TGTGCCAGCTCACCCGGGACAGGGGGCTACGAGCAGTACTTC.

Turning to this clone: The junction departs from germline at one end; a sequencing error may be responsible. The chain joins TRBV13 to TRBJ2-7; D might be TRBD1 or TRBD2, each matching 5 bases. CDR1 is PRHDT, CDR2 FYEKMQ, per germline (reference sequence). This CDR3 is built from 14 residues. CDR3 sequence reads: CASSVGLGPGEQYF. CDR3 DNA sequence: TGTGCCAGCAGCGTAGGACTGGGGCCGGGCGAGCAGTACTTC.

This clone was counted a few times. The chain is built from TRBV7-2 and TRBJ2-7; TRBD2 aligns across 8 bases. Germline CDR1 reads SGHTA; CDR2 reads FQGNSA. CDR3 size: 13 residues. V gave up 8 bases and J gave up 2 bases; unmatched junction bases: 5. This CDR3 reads CASSTSATYEQYF. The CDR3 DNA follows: TGTGCCAGCTCGACTAGCGCCACCTACGAGCAGTACTTC. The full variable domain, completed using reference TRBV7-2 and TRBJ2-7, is GAGVSQSPSNKVTEKGKDVELRCDPISGHTALYWYRQSLGQGLEFLIYFQGNSAPDKSGLPSDRFSAERTGGSVSTLTIQRTQQEDSAVYLCASSTSATYEQYFGPGTRLTVT.

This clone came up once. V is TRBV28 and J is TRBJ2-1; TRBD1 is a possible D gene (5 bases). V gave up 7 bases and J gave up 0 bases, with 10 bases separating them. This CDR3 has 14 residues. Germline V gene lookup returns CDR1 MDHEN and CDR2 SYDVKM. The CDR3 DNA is TGTGCCAGCACCCCAGACAGCTCCTACAATGAGCAGTTCTTC. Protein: CASTPDSSYNEQFF.

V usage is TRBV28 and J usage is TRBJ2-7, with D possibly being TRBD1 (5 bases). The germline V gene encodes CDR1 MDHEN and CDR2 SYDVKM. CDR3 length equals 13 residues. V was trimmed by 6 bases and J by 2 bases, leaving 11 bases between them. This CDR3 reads CASRARVPYEQYF. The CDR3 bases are TGTGCCAGCAGAGCCAGGGTGCCCTACGAGCAGTACTTC. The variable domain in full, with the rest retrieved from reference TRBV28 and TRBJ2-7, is DVKVTQSSRYLVKRTGEKVFLECVQDMDHENMFWYRQDPGLGLRLIYFSYDVKMKEKGDIPEGYSVSREKKERFSLILESASTNQTSMYLCASRARVPYEQYFGPGTRLTVT.

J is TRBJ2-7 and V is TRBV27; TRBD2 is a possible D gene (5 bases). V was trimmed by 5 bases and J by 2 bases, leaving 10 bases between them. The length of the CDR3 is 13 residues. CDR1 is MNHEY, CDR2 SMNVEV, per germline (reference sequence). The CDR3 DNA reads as TGTGCCAGCAGTGCACGAGCGGCCTACGAGCAGTACTTC. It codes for CASSARAAYEQYF.

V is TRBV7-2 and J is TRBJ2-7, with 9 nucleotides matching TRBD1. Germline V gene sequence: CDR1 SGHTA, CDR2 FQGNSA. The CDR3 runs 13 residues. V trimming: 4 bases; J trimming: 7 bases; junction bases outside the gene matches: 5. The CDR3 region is CASSYYRGLEQYF. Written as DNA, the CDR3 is TGTGCCAGCAGCTACTACAGGGGGCTGGAGCAGTACTTC.

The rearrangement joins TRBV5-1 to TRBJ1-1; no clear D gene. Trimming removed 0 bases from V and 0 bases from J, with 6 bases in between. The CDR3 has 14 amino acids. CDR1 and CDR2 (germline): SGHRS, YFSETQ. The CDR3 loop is CASSLDGLNTEAFF. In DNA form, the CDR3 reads TGCGCCAGCAGCTTGGACGGTTTGAACACTGAAGCTTTCTTT.

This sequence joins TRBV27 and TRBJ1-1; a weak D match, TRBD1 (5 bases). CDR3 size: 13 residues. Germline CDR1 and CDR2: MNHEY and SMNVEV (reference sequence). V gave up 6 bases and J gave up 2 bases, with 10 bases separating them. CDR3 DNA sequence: TGTGCCAGCAGCGAACAGGATAACACTGAAGCTTTCTTT. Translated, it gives CASSEQDNTEAFF.

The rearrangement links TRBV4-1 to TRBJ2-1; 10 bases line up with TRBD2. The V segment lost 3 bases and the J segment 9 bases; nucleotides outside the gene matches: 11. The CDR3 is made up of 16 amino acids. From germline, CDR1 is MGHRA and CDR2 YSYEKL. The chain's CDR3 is CASSHLGTSVGGEQFF. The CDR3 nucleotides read TGCGCCAGCAGCCACCTAGGGACTAGCGTCGGGGGTGAGCAGTTCTTC.

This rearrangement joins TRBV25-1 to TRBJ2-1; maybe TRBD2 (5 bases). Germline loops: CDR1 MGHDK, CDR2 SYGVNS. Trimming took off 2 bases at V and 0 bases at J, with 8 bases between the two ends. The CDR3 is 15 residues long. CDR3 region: CASSETEDSYNEQFF. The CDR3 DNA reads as TGTGCCAGCAGTGAAACGGAGGACTCCTACAATGAGCAGTTCTTC.

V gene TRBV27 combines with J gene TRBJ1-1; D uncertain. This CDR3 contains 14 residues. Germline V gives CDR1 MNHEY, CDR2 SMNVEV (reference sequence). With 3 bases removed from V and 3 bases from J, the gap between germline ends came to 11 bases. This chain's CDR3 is CASSFKGGDTEAFF. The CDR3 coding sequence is TGTGCCAGCAGTTTTAAGGGCGGGGACACTGAAGCTTTCTTT.